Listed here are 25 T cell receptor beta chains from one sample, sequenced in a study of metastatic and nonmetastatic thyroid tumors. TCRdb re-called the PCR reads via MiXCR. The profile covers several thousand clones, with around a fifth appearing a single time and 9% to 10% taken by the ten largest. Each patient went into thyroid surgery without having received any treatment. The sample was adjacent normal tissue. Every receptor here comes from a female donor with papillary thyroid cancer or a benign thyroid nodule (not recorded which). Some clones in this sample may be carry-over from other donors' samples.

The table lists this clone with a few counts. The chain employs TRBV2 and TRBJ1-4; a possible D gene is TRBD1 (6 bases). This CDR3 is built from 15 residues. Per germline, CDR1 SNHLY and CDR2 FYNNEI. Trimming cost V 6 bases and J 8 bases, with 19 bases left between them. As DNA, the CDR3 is TGTGCCAGCAGGAGGGGGGACCTCACGTGGGAAAAACTGTTTTTT. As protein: CASRRGDLTWEKLFF.

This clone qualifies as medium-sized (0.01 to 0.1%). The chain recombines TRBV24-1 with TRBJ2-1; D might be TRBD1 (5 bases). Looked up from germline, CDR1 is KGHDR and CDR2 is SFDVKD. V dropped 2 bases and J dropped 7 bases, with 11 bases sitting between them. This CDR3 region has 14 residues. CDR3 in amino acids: CATSDSPRTNEQFF. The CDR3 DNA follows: TGTGCCACCAGTGATTCACCTAGGACAAATGAGCAGTTCTTC.

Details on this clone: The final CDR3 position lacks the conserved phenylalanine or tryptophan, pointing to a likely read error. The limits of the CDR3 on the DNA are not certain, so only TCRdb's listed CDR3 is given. This CDR3 reads CANSLATGFDRNTIHS. The chain uses TRBV5-1 and TRBJ1-3. Germline CDR1 is SGHRS and CDR2 is YFSETQ. The CDR3 totals 16 residues, both ends included.

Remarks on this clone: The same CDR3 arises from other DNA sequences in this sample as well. CDR3: CASSPLAGGLTGELFF. CDR3 sequence (DNA): TGTGCCAGCAGTCCTCTAGCGGGAGGGCTCACCGGGGAGCTGTTTTTT. The chain employs TRBV12-3 or TRBV12-4 and TRBJ2-2; 12 bases line up with TRBD2. There are 16 residues in the CDR3. The V gene end was trimmed by 5 bases and the J gene end by 4 bases; junction bases not matched to a gene: 5.

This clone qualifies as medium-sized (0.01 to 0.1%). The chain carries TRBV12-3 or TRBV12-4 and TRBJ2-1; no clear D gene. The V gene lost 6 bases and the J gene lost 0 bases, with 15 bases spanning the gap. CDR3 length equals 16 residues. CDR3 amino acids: CASRSSGPSSYNEQFF. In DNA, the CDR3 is TGTGCCAGCAGATCCTCCGGGCCGAGCTCCTACAATGAGCAGTTCTTC.

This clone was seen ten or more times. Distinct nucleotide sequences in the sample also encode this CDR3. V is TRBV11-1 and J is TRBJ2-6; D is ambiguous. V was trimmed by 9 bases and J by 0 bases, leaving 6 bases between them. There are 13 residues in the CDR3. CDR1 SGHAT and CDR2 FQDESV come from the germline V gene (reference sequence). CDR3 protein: CASSLSGANVLTF. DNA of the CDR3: TGTGCCAGTAGCCTCTCTGGGGCCAACGTCCTGACTTTC.

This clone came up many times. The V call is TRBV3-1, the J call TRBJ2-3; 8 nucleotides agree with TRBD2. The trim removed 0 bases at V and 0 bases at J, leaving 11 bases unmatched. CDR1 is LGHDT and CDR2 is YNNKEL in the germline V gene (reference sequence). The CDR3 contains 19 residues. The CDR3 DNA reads TGTGCCAGCAGCCAAGATGGTCGGGGGGGGTGGGCTAGCACAGATACGCAGTATTTT. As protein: CASSQDGRGGWASTDTQYF.

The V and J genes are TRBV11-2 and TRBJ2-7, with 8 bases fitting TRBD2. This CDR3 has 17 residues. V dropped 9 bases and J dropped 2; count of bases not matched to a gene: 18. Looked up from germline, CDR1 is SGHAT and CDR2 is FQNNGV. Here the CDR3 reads CASSLIQETSATYEQYF. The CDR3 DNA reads TGTGCCAGTAGTCTCATACAAGAGACTAGCGCGACCTACGAGCAGTACTTC.

CDR3 residues: CASSSTPGHYGYTF. Written as DNA, the CDR3 is TGTGCCAGCAGCTCAACCCCCGGGCACTATGGCTACACCTTC. V is TRBV6-1 and J is TRBJ1-2, with D hard to call. The germline CDR1 and CDR2 sequences are MNHNS and SASEGT. CDR3 length equals 14 residues. The germline V and J ends were trimmed by 6 bases and 3 bases, with 14 bases remaining between them.

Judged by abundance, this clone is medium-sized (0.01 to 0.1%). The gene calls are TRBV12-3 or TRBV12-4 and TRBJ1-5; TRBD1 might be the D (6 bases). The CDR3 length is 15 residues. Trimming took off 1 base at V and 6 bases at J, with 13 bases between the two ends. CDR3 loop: CASSLVLKGGQPQHF. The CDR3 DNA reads TGTGCCAGCAGTTTAGTTTTGAAAGGGGGTCAGCCCCAGCATTTT.

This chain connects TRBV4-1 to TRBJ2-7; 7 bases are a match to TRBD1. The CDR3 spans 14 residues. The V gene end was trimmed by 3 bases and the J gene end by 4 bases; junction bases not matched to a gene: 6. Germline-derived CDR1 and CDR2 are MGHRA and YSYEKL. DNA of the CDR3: TGCGCCAGCAGCCAGGGACAGAGTAGTTACGAGCAGTACTTC. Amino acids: CASSQGQSSYEQYF.

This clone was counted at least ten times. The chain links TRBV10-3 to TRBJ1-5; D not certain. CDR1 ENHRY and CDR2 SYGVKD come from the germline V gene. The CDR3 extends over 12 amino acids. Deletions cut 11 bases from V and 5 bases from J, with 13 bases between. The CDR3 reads CAASNPYQPQHF. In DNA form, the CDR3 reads TGTGCCGCCTCGAACCCCTATCAGCCCCAGCATTTT.

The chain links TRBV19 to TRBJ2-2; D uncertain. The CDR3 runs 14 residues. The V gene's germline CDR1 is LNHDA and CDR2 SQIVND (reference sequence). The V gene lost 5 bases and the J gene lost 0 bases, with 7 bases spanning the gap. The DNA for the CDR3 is TGTGCCAGTAGTCCTTTCTCGAACACCGGGGAGCTGTTTTTT. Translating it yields CASSPFSNTGELFF.

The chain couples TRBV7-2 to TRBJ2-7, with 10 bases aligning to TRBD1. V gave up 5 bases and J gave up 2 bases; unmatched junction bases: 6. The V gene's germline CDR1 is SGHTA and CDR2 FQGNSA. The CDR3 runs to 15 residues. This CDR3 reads CASSLGQGGTYEQYF. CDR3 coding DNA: TGTGCCAGCAGCCTAGGACAGGGGGGGACCTACGAGCAGTACTTC.

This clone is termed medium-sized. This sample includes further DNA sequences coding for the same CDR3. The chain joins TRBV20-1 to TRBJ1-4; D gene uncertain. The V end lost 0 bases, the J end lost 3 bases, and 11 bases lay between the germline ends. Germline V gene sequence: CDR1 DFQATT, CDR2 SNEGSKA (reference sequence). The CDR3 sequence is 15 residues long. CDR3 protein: CSARDPRGSNEKLFF. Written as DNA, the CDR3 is TGCAGTGCTAGAGATCCCCGAGGGTCTAATGAAAAACTGTTTTTT.

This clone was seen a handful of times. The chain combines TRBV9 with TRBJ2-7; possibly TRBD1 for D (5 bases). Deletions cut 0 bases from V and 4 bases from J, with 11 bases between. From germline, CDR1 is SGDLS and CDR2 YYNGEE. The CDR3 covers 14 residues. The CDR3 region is CASSVDLGEYEQYF. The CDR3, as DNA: TGTGCCAGCAGCGTAGATTTAGGGGAATACGAGCAGTACTTC.

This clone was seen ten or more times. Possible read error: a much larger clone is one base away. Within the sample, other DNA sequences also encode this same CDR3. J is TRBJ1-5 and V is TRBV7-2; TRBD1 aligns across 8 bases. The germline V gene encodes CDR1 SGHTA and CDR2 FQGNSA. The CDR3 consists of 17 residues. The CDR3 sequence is CASSLAVGQGGNQPQHF. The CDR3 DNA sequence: TGTGCCAGCAGCTTAGCCGTAGGACAGGGCGGCAATCAGCCCCAGCACTTT.

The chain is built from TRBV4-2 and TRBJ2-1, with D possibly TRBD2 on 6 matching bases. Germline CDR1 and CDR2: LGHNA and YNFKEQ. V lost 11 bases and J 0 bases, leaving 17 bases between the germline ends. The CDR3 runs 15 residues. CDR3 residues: CAGSPGGVSYNEQFF. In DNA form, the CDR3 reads TGTGCCGGTAGCCCAGGCGGGGTCTCCTACAATGAGCAGTTCTTC.

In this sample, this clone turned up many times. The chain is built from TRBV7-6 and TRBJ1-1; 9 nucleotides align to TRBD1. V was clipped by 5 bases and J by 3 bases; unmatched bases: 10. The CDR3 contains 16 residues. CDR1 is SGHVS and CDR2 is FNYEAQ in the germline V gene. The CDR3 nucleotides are TGTGCCAGCAGCCCACCCCGGACAGGGGATGACACTGAAGCTTTCTTT. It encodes CASSPPRTGDDTEAFF.

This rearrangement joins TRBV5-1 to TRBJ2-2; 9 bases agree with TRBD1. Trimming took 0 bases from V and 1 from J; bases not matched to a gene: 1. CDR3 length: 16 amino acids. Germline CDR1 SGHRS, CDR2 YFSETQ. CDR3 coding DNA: TGCGCCAGCAGCTTGGGACAGGGGGTGAACACCGGGGAGCTGTTTTTT. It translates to CASSLGQGVNTGELFF.

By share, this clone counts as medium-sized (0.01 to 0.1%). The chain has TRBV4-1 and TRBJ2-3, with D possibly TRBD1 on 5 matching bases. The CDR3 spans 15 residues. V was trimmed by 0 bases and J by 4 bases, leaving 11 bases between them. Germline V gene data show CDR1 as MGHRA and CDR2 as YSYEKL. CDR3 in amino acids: CASSQEVQGPDTQYF. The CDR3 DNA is TGCGCCAGCAGCCAAGAAGTGCAGGGTCCAGATACGCAGTATTTT.

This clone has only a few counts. The CDR3 nucleotides read TGTGCCAGCAGTTCGACAGGGACGGTAGGCTACACCTTC. It is translated as CASSSTGTVGYTF. The chain couples TRBV28 to TRBJ1-2; 7 nucleotides match TRBD1. J was trimmed by 8 bases and V by 4 bases; bases with no gene match: 7. Germline V gene data show CDR1 as MDHEN and CDR2 as SYDVKM. The CDR3 is made up of 13 amino acids.

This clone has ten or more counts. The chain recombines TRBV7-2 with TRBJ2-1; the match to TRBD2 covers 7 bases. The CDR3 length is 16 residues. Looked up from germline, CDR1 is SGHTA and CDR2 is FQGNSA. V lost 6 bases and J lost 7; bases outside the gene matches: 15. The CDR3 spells CASRPSRDYPPNEQFF. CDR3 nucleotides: TGTGCCAGCAGGCCCTCTAGGGACTATCCACCTAATGAGCAGTTCTTC.

CDR3 DNA sequence: TGTGCCAGCAGCTCCAGACTAGCGGGGGCCTACAATGAGCAGTTCTTC. Its translation is CASSSRLAGAYNEQFF. This sequence joins TRBV6-1 and TRBJ2-1, with TRBD2 matching over 12 bases. V shed 6 bases, J shed 2 bases, and the junction held 5 bases outside the gene matches. This CDR3 has 16 amino acids. CDR1 and CDR2 from the germline V gene are MNHNS and SASEGT.

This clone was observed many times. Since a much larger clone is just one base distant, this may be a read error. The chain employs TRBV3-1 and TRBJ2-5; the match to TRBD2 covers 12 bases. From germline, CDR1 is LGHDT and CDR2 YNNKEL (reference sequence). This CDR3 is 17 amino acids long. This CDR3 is CASSQYSLAGGQGTQYF. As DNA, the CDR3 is TGTGCCAGCAGCCAATATTCACTAGCGGGGGGTCAAGGGACCCAGTACTTC.